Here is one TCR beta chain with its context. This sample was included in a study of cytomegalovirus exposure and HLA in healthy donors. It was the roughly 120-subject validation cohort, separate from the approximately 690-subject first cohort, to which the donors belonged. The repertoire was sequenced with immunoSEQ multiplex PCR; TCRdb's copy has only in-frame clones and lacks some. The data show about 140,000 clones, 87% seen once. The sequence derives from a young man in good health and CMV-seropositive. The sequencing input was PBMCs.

The DNA of the CDR3 is TGTGCCAGTAGGACGGGACAGCTCAATGAGCAGTTCTTC. As protein: CASRTGQLNEQFF. The chain recombines TRBV19 with TRBJ2-1; 7 bases agree with TRBD1. The V segment lost 6 bases and the J segment 6 bases; nucleotides outside the gene matches: 5. The germline V gene has CDR1 LNHDA and CDR2 SQIVND (reference sequence). This CDR3 comprises 13 residues.